This TCR beta chain was captured in a study of CD8+CD57+ T cells in acquired aplastic anemia. A single count supports this clonotype. Profiles of TCR beta VDJ and CDR3 were generated from a genomic DNA template. TCRdb redid the calling of the reads with MiXCR, one entry per CDR3 protein. Here the sample spans 150,000 to 200,000 distinct CDR3 sequences, less than 65% being singletons. The CDR3 runs 14 residues. Germline trimming cut 5 bases from V and 4 bases from J; bases unmatched to any gene: 7. This receptor was obtained from a human donor with severe aplastic anemia or a healthy control (not recorded which). V gene TRBV12-3 or TRBV12-4 combines with J gene TRBJ2-5; TRBD2 matches 7 bases. Sequencing was performed on sorted CD4+, CD8+, or CD8+CD57+ T cells (not recorded which) from PBMCs. The CDR3 nucleotides are TGTGCCAGCAGTGCGGACTCGGGGGGAGAGACCCAGTACTTC. Protein: CASSADSGGETQYF.